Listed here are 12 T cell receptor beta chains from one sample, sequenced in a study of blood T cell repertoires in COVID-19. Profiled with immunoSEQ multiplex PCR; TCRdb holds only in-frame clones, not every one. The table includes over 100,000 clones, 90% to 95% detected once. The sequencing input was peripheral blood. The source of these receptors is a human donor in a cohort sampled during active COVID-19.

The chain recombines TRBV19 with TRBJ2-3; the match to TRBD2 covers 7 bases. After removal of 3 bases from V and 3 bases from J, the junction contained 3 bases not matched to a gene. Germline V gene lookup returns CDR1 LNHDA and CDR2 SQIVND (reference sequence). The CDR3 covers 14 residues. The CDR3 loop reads CASSMGLRTDTQYF. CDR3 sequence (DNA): TGTGCCAGTAGTATGGGACTAAGGACAGATACGCAGTATTTT.

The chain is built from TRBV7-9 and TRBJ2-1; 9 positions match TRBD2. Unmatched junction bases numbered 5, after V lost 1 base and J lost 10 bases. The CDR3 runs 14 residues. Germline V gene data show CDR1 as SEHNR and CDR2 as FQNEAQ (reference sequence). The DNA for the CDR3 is TGTGCCAGCAGCTTAGTAGCGGGAGTTTTCGAGCAGTTCTTC. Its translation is CASSLVAGVFEQFF.

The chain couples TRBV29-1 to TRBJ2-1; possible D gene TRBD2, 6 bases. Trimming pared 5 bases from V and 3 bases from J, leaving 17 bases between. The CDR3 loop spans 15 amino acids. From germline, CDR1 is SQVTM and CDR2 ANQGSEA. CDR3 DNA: TGCAGCGTTAGCAACCTCTTCGGGAGCTACAATGAGCAGTTCTTC. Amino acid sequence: CSVSNLFGSYNEQFF.

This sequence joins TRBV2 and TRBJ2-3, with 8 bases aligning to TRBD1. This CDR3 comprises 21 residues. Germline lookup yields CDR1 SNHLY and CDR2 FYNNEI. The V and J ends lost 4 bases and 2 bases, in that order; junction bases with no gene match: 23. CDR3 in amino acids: CASSGGYWTGLIDQDTDTQYF. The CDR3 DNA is TGTGCCAGCAGTGGGGGTTATTGGACAGGGTTGATAGACCAAGACACAGATACGCAGTATTTT.

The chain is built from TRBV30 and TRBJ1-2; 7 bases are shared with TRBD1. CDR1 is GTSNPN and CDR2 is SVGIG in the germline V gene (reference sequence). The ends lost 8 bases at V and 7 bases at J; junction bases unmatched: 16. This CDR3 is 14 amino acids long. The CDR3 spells CAGKQGLLRFGYTF. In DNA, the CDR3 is TGTGCCGGGAAACAGGGGTTATTAAGGTTTGGCTACACCTTC.

This CDR3 reads CASSPEMGLTEAFF. DNA of the CDR3: TGTGCCAGCTCACCAGAGATGGGGCTCACTGAAGCTTTCTTT. This rearrangement joins TRBV18 to TRBJ1-1, with D perhaps matching TRBD1 (5 bases). Germline CDR1 KGHSH, CDR2 LQKENI. CDR3 length: 14 amino acids. The V end was cut by 2 bases, the J end by 4 bases, with 11 bases between.

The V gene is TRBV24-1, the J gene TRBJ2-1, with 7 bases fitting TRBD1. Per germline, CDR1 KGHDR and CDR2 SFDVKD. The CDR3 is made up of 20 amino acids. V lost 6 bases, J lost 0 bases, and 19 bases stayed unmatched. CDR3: CATSTTGDRGSVSSYNEQFF. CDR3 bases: TGTGCCACCAGTACCACAGGGGATCGGGGTAGCGTGAGCTCCTACAATGAGCAGTTCTTC.

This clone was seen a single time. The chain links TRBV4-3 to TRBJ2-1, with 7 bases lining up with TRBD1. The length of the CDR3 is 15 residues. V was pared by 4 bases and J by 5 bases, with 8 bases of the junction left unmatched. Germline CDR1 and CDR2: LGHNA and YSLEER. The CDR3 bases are TGCGCCAGCAGCCTACAAGGGGGCTTAAACAATGAGCAGTTCTTC. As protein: CASSLQGGLNNEQFF.

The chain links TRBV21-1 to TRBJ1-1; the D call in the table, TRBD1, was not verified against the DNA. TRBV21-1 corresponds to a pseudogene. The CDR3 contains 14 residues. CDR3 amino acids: CASSNEGVGDEAFF. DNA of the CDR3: TGTGCCAGCAGCAATGAAGGGGTTGGGGATGAAGCTTTCTTT.

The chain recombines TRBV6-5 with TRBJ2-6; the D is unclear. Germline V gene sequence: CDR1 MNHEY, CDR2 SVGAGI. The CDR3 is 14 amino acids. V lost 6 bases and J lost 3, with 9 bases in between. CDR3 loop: CASSRVDGANVLTF. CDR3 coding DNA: TGTGCCAGCAGCCGGGTTGATGGGGCCAACGTCCTGACTTTC.

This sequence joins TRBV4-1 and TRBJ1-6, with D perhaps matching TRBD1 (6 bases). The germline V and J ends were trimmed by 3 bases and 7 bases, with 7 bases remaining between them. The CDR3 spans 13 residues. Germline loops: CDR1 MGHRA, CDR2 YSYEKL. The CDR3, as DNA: TGCGCCAGCAGCCATGGACAGAATTCACCCCTCCACTTT. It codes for CASSHGQNSPLHF.

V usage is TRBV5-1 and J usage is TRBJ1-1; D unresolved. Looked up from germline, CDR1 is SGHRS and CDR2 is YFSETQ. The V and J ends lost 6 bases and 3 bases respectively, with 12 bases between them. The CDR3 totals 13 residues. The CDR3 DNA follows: TGCGCCAGCAACCGCGATACCGACACTGAAGCTTTCTTT. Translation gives CASNRDTDTEAFF.